A single sample is the source of the 25 T cell receptor beta chains below, sequenced in a study of T cell repertoires in cytomegalovirus infection. TCRdb re-called the reads with MiXCR, one entry per CDR3 protein. The sample contains hundreds of thousands of distinct CDR3 sequences, around 35% of which appear only once. For these receptors, no antigen is known. Sequenced material: cultured PBMCs, taken from culture after CMV antigen stimulation. These receptors all stem from a human donor in good health (CMV status not recorded). Some clones in this sample may be carry-over from other donors' samples.

This clonotype has just a few counts. The chain has TRBV19 and TRBJ1-1, with 9 bases aligning to TRBD1. The CDR3 contains 17 residues. The germline gives CDR1 LNHDA, CDR2 SQIVND (reference sequence). The trim removed 6 bases at V and 2 bases at J, leaving 13 bases unmatched. The CDR3 loop reads CASRPTPGTGQNTEAFF. The CDR3 DNA reads TGTGCCAGTAGACCTACACCCGGGACAGGGCAAAACACTGAAGCTTTCTTT.

The V and J genes are TRBV10-3 and TRBJ1-2, with 8 bases matching TRBD1. In germline, CDR1 is ENHRY, CDR2 SYGVKD. J was trimmed by 7 bases and V by 0 bases; bases with no gene match: 10. The CDR3 has 16 amino acids. The DNA of the CDR3 is TGTGCCATCAGTGAGTCGTCCCGGACAGGGAATGGTGGCTACACCTTC. Its translation: CAISESSRTGNGGYTF.

V usage is TRBV30 and J usage is TRBJ2-7, with D possibly matching TRBD2 (5 bases). This CDR3 has 19 amino acids. Trimming shortened V by 3 bases and J by 0 bases, and 27 bases separated the two germline ends. The germline gives CDR1 GTSNPN, CDR2 SVGIG (reference sequence). Here the CDR3 DNA reads TGTGCCTGGAGCCCACCCATGAATCCTCTCCCCCGGGGCTCCTACGAGCAGTACTTC. Translation gives CAWSPPMNPLPRGSYEQYF.

This clonotype has ten or more counts. The chain has TRBV7-2 and TRBJ2-3, with 7 bases matching TRBD2. The J segment lost 4 bases and the V segment lost 3 bases, leaving 10 bases of the junction unmatched. Germline CDR1 is SGHTA and CDR2 is FQGNSA. This CDR3 contains 16 residues. CDR3 DNA: TGTGCCAGCAGCTTCCGACTAGCAGCTAGGGCAGATACGCAGTATTTT. This translates into CASSFRLAARADTQYF.

This clonotype was recorded at least ten times. The chain couples TRBV7-9 to TRBJ1-2; 10 bases line up with TRBD1. Germline V gene lookup returns CDR1 SEHNR and CDR2 FQNEAQ (reference sequence). The CDR3 loop spans 15 amino acids. The ends lost 5 bases at V and 2 bases at J; junction bases unmatched: 5. CDR3 DNA sequence: TGTGCCAGCAGCCCCGGGACAGGGGACAACTATGGCTACACCTTC. This translates into CASSPGTGDNYGYTF.

J is TRBJ2-5 and V is TRBV5-4; 7 nucleotides agree with TRBD1. The V segment lost 0 bases and the J segment 6 bases; nucleotides outside the gene matches: 8. The V gene's germline CDR1 is SGHNT and CDR2 YYREEE (reference sequence). This CDR3 has 15 amino acids. CDR3 protein: CASSLGQGSKKTQYF. The CDR3 DNA follows: TGTGCCAGCAGCTTGGGACAGGGTAGTAAGAAGACCCAGTACTTC.

The chain combines TRBV20-1 with TRBJ2-3; 13 bases agree with TRBD2. The junction had 4 bases not matched to a gene; V was cut back by 6 bases and J by 1 base. CDR1 is DFQATT and CDR2 is SNEGSKA in the germline V gene (reference sequence). CDR3 length: 15 amino acids. CDR3 in DNA: TGCAGTGCCAGGACTAGCGGGGGACGCACAGATACGCAGTATTTT. It specifies CSARTSGGRTDTQYF.

The table lists this clonotype with a few counts. The CDR3 region is CASSPWTVGLAGNTGELFF. DNA for the CDR3: TGTGCCAGCAGTCCCTGGACTGTGGGACTAGCGGGCAACACCGGGGAGCTGTTTTTT. The J gene is TRBJ2-2, the V gene TRBV28; 12 bases agree with TRBD2. The CDR3 consists of 19 residues. The trim removed 5 bases at V and 2 bases at J, leaving 12 bases unmatched. Germline CDR1 MDHEN, CDR2 SYDVKM.

The chain links TRBV27 to TRBJ1-2; D not certain. With 5 bases removed from V and 2 bases from J, the gap between germline ends came to 18 bases. The CDR3 loop spans 16 amino acids. CDR1 is MNHEY, CDR2 SMNVEV, per germline (reference sequence). The CDR3 coding sequence is TGTGCCAGCAGTCCCCTAGATCGACCGGGAAACTATGGCTACACCTTC. Its translation is CASSPLDRPGNYGYTF.

There are a few counts of this clonotype. CDR3 sequence: CSARDSGGVTDTQYF. CDR3 sequence (DNA): TGCAGTGCTAGAGATAGCGGGGGGGTCACAGATACGCAGTATTTT. The chain couples TRBV20-1 to TRBJ2-3; 11 bases agree with TRBD2. The CDR3 covers 15 residues. The germline V gene has CDR1 DFQATT and CDR2 SNEGSKA (reference sequence). With 0 bases clipped from V and 2 bases from J, the junction kept 1 base outside the gene matches.

The chain is built from TRBV2 and TRBJ2-1; 10 nucleotides match TRBD2. CDR3 size: 16 residues. Germline trimming cut 7 bases from V and 6 bases from J; bases unmatched to any gene: 12. Germline loops: CDR1 SNHLY, CDR2 FYNNEI. CDR3 DNA sequence: TGTGCCAGCAACGGGGTAGCGGGAGGATTGGCCAATGAGCAGTTCTTC. Translated, it gives CASNGVAGGLANEQFF. Full variable domain (remainder filled in from reference TRBV2 and TRBJ2-1): EPEVTQTPSHQVTQMGQEVILRCVPISNHLYFYWYRQILGQKVEFLVSFYNNEISEKSEIFDDQFSVERPDGSNFTLKIRSTKLEDSAMYFCASNGVAGGLANEQFFGPGTRLTVL.

The CDR3 protein is CASTVTANMNTEAFF. The CDR3 nucleotides read TGTGCCAGTACGGTAACAGCAAATATGAACACTGAAGCTTTCTTT. This chain links TRBV19 with TRBJ1-1; D is ambiguous. Trimming removed 7 bases from V and 0 bases from J, with 15 bases in between. Germline CDR1 is LNHDA and CDR2 is SQIVND (reference sequence). The CDR3 consists of 15 residues.

This clonotype was counted at least ten times. This chain joins TRBV7-2 and TRBJ1-6; no reliable D call. The CDR3 consists of 12 residues. Germline V gene data show CDR1 as SGHTA and CDR2 as FQGNSA. Trimming left V 1 base short and J 10 bases short, with 5 bases between. CDR3 sequence: CASSLVGSPLHF. In DNA, the CDR3 is TGTGCCAGCAGCTTAGTGGGCTCACCCCTCCACTTT.

The sample holds many counts of this clonotype. J is TRBJ2-5 and V is TRBV7-2; D unresolved. Germline CDR1 and CDR2: SGHTA and FQGNSA. The CDR3 is 14 residues long. The V gene lost 1 base and the J gene lost 5 bases, with 11 bases spanning the gap. The CDR3 region is CASSLGRSRETQYF. CDR3 bases: TGTGCCAGCAGCTTAGGCAGGAGCAGGGAGACCCAGTACTTC.

The chain couples TRBV28 to TRBJ2-7, with TRBD2 identical over 10 bases. Germline values: CDR1 MDHEN, CDR2 SYDVKM. CDR3 length equals 16 residues. The J segment lost 5 bases and the V segment lost 4 bases, leaving 11 bases of the junction unmatched. CDR3 in amino acids: CASSYPGTSVNDEQYF. CDR3 DNA sequence: TGTGCCAGCAGTTATCCCGGGACTAGCGTAAACGACGAGCAGTACTTC.

This clonotype turned up a few times. V usage is TRBV7-9 and J usage is TRBJ2-7; 9 bases align to TRBD1. The V gene's germline CDR1 is SEHNR and CDR2 FQNEAQ (reference sequence). Trimming at V came to 4 bases and at J to 3 bases, leaving 4 bases not matched to a gene. CDR3 size: 14 residues. The DNA for the CDR3 is TGTGCCAGCAGCTCGACGACAGGGGGCTACGAGCAGTACTTC. Its protein product is CASSSTTGGYEQYF.

This clonotype was counted many times. This chain connects TRBV6-1 to TRBJ2-6; 9 nucleotides agree with TRBD1. V lost 6 bases and J lost 1; bases outside the gene matches: 13. This CDR3 has 19 amino acids. Germline V gives CDR1 MNHNS, CDR2 SASEGT. The CDR3 reads CASRVEPGQGASGANVLTF. The CDR3 DNA reads TGTGCCAGCAGAGTTGAACCGGGACAGGGAGCATCTGGGGCCAACGTCCTGACTTTC.

This chain joins TRBV7-2 and TRBJ2-7; 8 bases align to TRBD2. The V segment lost 1 base and the J segment 2 bases; nucleotides outside the gene matches: 7. The germline gives CDR1 SGHTA, CDR2 FQGNSA. The CDR3 sequence is 16 residues long. CDR3 amino acids: CASSLGRAGAAYEQYF. DNA of the CDR3: TGTGCCAGCAGCTTAGGGAGAGCGGGGGCCGCCTACGAGCAGTACTTC.

The chain is built from TRBV6-2 or TRBV6-3 and TRBJ1-1; tentatively, D is TRBD1 (5 bases). The V and J ends lost 5 bases and 1 base respectively, with 11 bases between them. The germline gives CDR1 MNHEY, CDR2 SVGEGT. The CDR3 runs 14 residues. CDR3: CASSPGRWNTEAFF. CDR3 sequence (DNA): TGTGCCAGCAGTCCGGGACGGTGGAACACTGAAGCTTTCTTT.

V usage is TRBV5-4 and J usage is TRBJ1-6, with 7 bases that match TRBD1. Germline V gene data show CDR1 as SGHNT and CDR2 as YYREEE (reference sequence). With 4 bases clipped from V and 10 bases from J, the junction kept 8 bases outside the gene matches. The CDR3 length is 14 residues. As DNA, the CDR3 is TGTGCCAGCAGCATAGACAGGGATAGATCACCCCTCCACTTT. Translated: CASSIDRDRSPLHF.

This clonotype was counted a few times. This chain uses TRBV15 with TRBJ2-7; unclear D gene. The V end was cut by 2 bases, the J end by 3 bases, with 14 bases between. The CDR3 loop spans 15 amino acids. CDR1 is LNHNV, CDR2 YYDKDF, per germline (reference sequence). In DNA, the CDR3 is TGTGCCACCAGCAGACCCTCTGACGGTAGCTACGAGCAGTACTTC. Its protein is CATSRPSDGSYEQYF.

This chain connects TRBV10-3 to TRBJ1-3; D is uncertain. CDR3 size: 11 residues. Per germline, CDR1 ENHRY and CDR2 SYGVKD. Trimming removed 9 bases from V and 4 bases from J, with 7 bases in between. CDR3 sequence reads: CAINRGNTIYF. The CDR3 DNA is TGTGCCATTAATAGGGGAAACACCATATATTTT.

The chain uses TRBV15 and TRBJ2-7; the D gene could be TRBD1 or TRBD2 (5 bases each). The CDR3 contains 15 residues. In germline, CDR1 is LNHNV, CDR2 YYDKDF (reference sequence). V lost 3 bases, J lost 1 base, and 13 bases lay in between. The chain's CDR3 is CATSRGRDVSYEQYF. In nucleotides, the CDR3 is TGTGCCACCAGCAGGGGCCGGGACGTATCCTACGAGCAGTACTTC.

J is TRBJ2-1 and V is TRBV7-9, with unresolved D. Per the germline V gene, CDR1 is SEHNR and CDR2 is FQNEAQ (reference sequence). V dropped 5 bases and J dropped 4 bases, with 12 bases sitting between them. CDR3 length: 14 amino acids. In nucleotides, the CDR3 is TGTGCCAGCAGCCCCCGGACGCTTTACAATGAGCAGTTCTTC. As protein: CASSPRTLYNEQFF.

The rearrangement joins TRBV12-5 to TRBJ2-1; D gene unclear. CDR1 is LGHNT and CDR2 is FRNRAP in the germline V gene. The V end lost 0 bases, the J end lost 7 bases, and 7 bases lay between the germline ends. CDR3 length equals 13 residues. The CDR3: CASGLVAGNEQFF. The DNA for the CDR3 is TGTGCTAGTGGTTTGGTAGCAGGAAATGAGCAGTTCTTC.